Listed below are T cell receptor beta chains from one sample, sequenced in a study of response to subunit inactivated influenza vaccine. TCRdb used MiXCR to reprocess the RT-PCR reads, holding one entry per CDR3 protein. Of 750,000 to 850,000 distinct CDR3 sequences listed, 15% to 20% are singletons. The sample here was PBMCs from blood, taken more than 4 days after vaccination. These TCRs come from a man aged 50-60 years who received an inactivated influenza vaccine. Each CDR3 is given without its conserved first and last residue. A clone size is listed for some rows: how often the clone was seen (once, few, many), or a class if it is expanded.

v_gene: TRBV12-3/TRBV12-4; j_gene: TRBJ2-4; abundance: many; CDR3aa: ASSLAMLLNRGSAKNIQY
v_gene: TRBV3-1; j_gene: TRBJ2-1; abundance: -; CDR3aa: ASSQDLLAGVMNEQF
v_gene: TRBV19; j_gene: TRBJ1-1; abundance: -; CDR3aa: ASSIGTVTEAF
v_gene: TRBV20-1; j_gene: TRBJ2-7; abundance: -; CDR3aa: SATGSERPSYEQY
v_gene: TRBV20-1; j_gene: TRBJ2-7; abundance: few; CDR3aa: SARDGAGDPYEQY
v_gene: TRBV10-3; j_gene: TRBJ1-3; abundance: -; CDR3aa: ATRTGEVSNTIY
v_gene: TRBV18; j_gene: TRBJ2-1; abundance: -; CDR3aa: ASSRRESYNEQF
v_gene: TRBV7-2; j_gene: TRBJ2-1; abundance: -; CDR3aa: ASSLRGLAGNNEQF
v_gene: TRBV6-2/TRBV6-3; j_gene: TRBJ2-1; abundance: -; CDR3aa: ASTPARVDNEQF
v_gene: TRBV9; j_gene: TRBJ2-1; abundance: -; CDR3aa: ASSVGQGGSEF
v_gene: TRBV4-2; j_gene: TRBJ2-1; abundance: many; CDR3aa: ASSQVKGLASYNEQF
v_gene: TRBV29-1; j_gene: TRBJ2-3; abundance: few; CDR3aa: SGSPGGADTQY
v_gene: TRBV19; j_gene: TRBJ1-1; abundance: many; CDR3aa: ASSMAGGNTEAF
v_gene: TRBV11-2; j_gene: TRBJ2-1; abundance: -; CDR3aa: ASSLPGKRGNLYNEQF
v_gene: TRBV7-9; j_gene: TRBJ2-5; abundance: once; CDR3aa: ASSTRTGSRETQY
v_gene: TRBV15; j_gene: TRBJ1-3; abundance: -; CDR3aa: ATSREDGGGGNTIY
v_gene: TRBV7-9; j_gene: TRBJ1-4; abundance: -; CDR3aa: ASSSTGTDYEKLF
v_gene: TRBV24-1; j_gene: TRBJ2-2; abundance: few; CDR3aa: ATSDVGQGGGELF
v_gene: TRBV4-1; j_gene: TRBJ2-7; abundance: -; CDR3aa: ASSQDEGAGPMGYEQY
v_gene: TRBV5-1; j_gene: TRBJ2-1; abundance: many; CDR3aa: ASSLYWGGNEQF
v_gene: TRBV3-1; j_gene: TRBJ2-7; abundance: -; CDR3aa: ASSQFSEQY
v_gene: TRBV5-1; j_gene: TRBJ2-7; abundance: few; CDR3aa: ASSLGGGTTFYEQY
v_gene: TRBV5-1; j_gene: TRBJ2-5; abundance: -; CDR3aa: ASSLGPGQGSRETQY
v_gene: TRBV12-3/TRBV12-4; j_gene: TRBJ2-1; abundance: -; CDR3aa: ASSSTRTSGGYNEQF
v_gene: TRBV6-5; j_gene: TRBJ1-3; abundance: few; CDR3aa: ASSYSSSGNTIY
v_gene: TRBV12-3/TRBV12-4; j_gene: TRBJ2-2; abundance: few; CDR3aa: ASSFWGTSTGELF
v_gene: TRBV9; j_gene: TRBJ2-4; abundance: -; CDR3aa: ASSAYKGSQAKNIQY
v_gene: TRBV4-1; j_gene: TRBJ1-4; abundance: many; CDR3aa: ASSQDRGRQLF
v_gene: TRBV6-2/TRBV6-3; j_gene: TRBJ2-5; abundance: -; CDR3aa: ASSPPGRKY
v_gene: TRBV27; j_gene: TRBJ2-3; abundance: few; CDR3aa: ASSLMWATGAADTQY
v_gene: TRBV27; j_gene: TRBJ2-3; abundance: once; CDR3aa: ASSNIGGSGRTTQY
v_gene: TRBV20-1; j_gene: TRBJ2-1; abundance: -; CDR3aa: SAPRGQTNEQF
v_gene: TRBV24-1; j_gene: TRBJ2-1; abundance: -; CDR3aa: ATSDAPTSGRLYNEQF
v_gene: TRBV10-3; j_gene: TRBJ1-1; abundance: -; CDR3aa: AISLTGGAGNTEAF
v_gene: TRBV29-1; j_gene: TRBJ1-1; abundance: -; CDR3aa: SVAPQNTEAF
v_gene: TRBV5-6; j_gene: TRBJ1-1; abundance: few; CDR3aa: ASSFVGGGTEAF
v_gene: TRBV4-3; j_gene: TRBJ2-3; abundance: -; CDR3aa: ASSLQLAGGPASDTQY
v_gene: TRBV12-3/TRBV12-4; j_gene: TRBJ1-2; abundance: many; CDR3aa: ASSISGTNYGYT
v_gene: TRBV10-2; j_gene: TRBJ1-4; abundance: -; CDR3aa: ASSPLEKLF
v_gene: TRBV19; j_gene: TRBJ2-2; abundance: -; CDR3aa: ASTPGLAGVSTGELF
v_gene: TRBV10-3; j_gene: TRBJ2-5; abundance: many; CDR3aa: ATRGLTETQY
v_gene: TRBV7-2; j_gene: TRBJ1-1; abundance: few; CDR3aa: ASSGDSEAF
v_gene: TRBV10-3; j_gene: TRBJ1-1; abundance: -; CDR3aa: AISESRQGDTEAF
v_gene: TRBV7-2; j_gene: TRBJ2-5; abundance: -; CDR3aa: ASSSPGTGETQY
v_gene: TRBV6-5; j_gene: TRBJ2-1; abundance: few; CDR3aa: ASSYSGAGVGEQF
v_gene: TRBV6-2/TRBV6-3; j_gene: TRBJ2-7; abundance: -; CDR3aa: ASSYDPWGENEQY
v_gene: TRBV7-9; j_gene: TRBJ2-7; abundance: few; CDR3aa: ASSSLAGGGSYEQY
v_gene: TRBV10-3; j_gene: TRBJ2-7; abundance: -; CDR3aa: ATGTGIYEQY
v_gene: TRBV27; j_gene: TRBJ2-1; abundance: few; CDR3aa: ASSLIGTSGYNEQF
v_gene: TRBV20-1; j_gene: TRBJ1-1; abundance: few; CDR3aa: SAHTGGPRRTEAF
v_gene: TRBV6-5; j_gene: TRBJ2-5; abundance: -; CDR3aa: ASSYDAVPGTQY
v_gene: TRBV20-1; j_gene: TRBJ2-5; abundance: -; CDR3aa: SGRRGGQETQY
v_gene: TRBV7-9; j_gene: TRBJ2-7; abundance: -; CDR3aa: ASSLVTKRNDEQY